This entry lists 23 T cell receptor beta chains sequenced from one sample in a study of T cells in Graves' hyperthyroidism and ophthalmopathy. Researchers took RNA transcripts and amplified the TCR beta CDR3 regions from them. HTBI primers were used for first-round RT-PCR of the TCR CDR3. TCRdb passed the multiplex PCR reads through MiXCR, listing each CDR3 protein once. The sample holds nearly 600,000 distinct CDR3 sequences; approximately 15% are singletons and the top ten take 4.5% to 6%. The specimen was blood. The source is a woman in her twenties or thirties with Graves' hyperthyroidism that later progressed to Graves' ophthalmopathy.

With respect to this clonotype: Possible read error: a much larger clone is one base away. The chain is built from TRBV7-8 and TRBJ2-5, with D perhaps assigned TRBD1 or TRBD2 (5 bases each). The CDR3 has 14 residues. Per germline, CDR1 SGHVS and CDR2 FQNEAQ. The CDR3: CVSSSSGREETQYF. CDR3 coding DNA: TGTGTCAGCAGCAGCTCCGGCAGGGAGGAGACCCAGTACTTC.

The chain uses TRBV5-6 and TRBJ2-7, with D unclear. The germline CDR1 and CDR2 sequences are SGHDT and YYEEEE. The CDR3 is made up of 14 amino acids. V lost 4 bases and J 6 bases, leaving 17 bases between the germline ends. The CDR3 loop is CASSAPPGMREQYF. The CDR3 coding sequence is TGTGCCAGCAGCGCTCCCCCGGGTATGCGCGAGCAGTACTTC.

This clonotype was seen at least ten times. The V call is TRBV6-1, the J call TRBJ1-1, with 7 positions matching TRBD1. Germline trimming cut 7 bases from V and 11 bases from J; bases unmatched to any gene: 13. Germline V gives CDR1 MNHNS, CDR2 SASEGT. The CDR3 runs 13 residues. CDR3 residues: CASTKTGLGAAFF. CDR3 sequence (DNA): TGTGCCAGCACCAAGACAGGGCTCGGTGCGGCTTTCTTT.

This clonotype was detected ten times or more. The chain uses TRBV13 and TRBJ1-5, with D possibly matching TRBD1 (5 bases). Germline CDR1 and CDR2: PRHDT and FYEKMQ (reference sequence). Trimming stripped 5 bases from V and 8 bases from J, with 13 bases between. The CDR3 is 13 residues long. CDR3: CASSPRRGEPQHF. The CDR3 DNA is TGTGCCAGCAGCCCCAGAAGAGGGGAGCCCCAGCATTTT.

Many counts were recorded for this clonotype. This chain joins TRBV24-1 and TRBJ2-5; TRBD2 might be the D (5 bases). The CDR3 loop spans 15 amino acids. From germline, CDR1 is KGHDR and CDR2 SFDVKD. V lost 0 bases, J lost 4 bases, and 11 bases lay in between. CDR3 amino acids: CATSDLLSSGETQYF. CDR3 coding DNA: TGTGCCACCAGTGATTTGCTGTCCAGCGGAGAGACCCAGTACTTC.

The chain combines TRBV28 with TRBJ1-4; 7 bases align to TRBD1. Trimming at V came to 7 bases and at J to 7 bases, leaving 6 bases not matched to a gene. Germline CDR1 MDHEN, CDR2 SYDVKM. The CDR3 has 13 amino acids. The CDR3 loop is CASTLPGGEKLFF. The CDR3, as DNA: TGTGCCAGCACCCTGCCAGGGGGTGAAAAACTGTTTTTT.

At least ten counts were recorded for this clonotype. The chain is built from TRBV6-5 and TRBJ1-6; unclear D gene. Trimming took off 0 bases at V and 8 bases at J, with 11 bases between the two ends. Germline V gene sequence: CDR1 MNHEY, CDR2 SVGAGI. This CDR3 contains 15 residues. The CDR3 region is CASSYSSGSDSPLHF. The CDR3 coding sequence is TGTGCCAGCAGTTACTCGAGTGGCAGCGATTCACCCCTCCACTTT.

In its sample, this clonotype was seen many times. The J gene is TRBJ1-6, the V gene TRBV18; 7 bases map to TRBD1. V lost 3 bases, J lost 12 bases, and 11 bases stayed unmatched. Germline V gene sequence: CDR1 KGHSH, CDR2 LQKENI. The CDR3 has 15 amino acids. Here the CDR3 reads CASSPGQPSEGPLHF. The CDR3 DNA reads as TGTGCCAGCTCACCGGGACAGCCGTCAGAAGGACCCCTCCACTTT. The variable domain in full, completed from reference TRBV18 and TRBJ1-6, reads NAGVMQNPRHLVRRRGQEARLRCSPMKGHSHVYWYRQLPEEGLKFMVYLQKENIIDESGMPKERFSAEFPKEGPSILRIQQVVRGDSAAYFCASSPGQPSEGPLHFGNGTRLTVT.

This clonotype was recorded many times. The chain links TRBV2 to TRBJ2-1, with D maybe TRBD2 (5 bases). Trimming pared 4 bases from V and 3 bases from J, leaving 10 bases between. CDR1 is SNHLY, CDR2 FYNNEI, per germline. The CDR3 contains 14 residues. In DNA, the CDR3 is TGTGCCAGCAGTGGTTCGGGGTTCTACAATGAGCAGTTCTTC. Its translation is CASSGSGFYNEQFF.

A few counts support this clonotype. J is TRBJ1-3 and V is TRBV30; TRBD1 aligns across 8 bases. Trimming at V came to 2 bases and at J to 3 bases, leaving 3 bases not matched to a gene. The germline gives CDR1 GTSNPN, CDR2 SVGIG (reference sequence). The CDR3 totals 14 residues. CDR3 in DNA: TGTGCCTGGAGTAGCGGACAGGGTGGAAACACCATATATTTT. Its translation is CAWSSGQGGNTIYF.

V and J are TRBV20-1 and TRBJ2-7; no reliable D call. In germline, CDR1 is DFQATT, CDR2 SNEGSKA (reference sequence). The CDR3 runs to 13 residues. With 1 base removed from V and 3 bases from J, the gap between germline ends came to 10 bases. For the CDR3, the DNA is TGCAGTGCTAGAGCCGACCTCCACTACGAGCAGTACTTC. Amino acids: CSARADLHYEQYF.

This chain links TRBV9 with TRBJ2-3; perhaps D is TRBD1 or TRBD2 (5 bases each). V was clipped by 4 bases and J by 2 bases, with 14 bases between them. In germline, CDR1 is SGDLS, CDR2 YYNGEE. CDR3 size: 15 residues. This CDR3 reads CASSPRPGPTDTQYF. Here the CDR3 DNA reads TGTGCCAGCAGCCCCCGACCGGGACCCACAGATACGCAGTATTTT.

In this sample, this clonotype turned up a few times. The rearrangement uses TRBV29-1 and TRBJ1-2; D gene ambiguous. Germline V lookup: CDR1 SQVTM, CDR2 ANQGSEA. The V and J ends lost 6 bases and 3 bases respectively, with 14 bases between them. The CDR3 has 13 residues. The CDR3 DNA sequence: TGCAGCGTACGACCTCCCAGTGACTATGGCTACACCTTC. Protein: CSVRPPSDYGYTF.

This clonotype was detected ten times or more. The genes are TRBV3-1 and TRBJ2-3, with TRBD2 as a possible D gene (6 bases). Germline V gene data show CDR1 as LGHDT and CDR2 as YNNKEL (reference sequence). Deletions cut 5 bases from V and 1 base from J, with 22 bases between. The CDR3 totals 18 residues. CDR3 sequence: CASSDSGLSLSRTDTQYF. Written as DNA, the CDR3 is TGTGCCAGCAGCGACTCGGGACTCTCCTTATCCCGCACAGATACGCAGTATTTT.

The CDR3 is CSARDSGGGKSDTQYF. The CDR3 DNA reads as TGCAGTGCTAGAGATAGCGGTGGCGGGAAATCAGATACGCAGTATTTT. V gene TRBV20-1 combines with J gene TRBJ2-3; maybe TRBD2 (6 bases). CDR1 and CDR2 from the germline V gene are DFQATT and SNEGSKA (reference sequence). The CDR3 loop spans 16 amino acids. The V end lost 0 bases, the J end lost 4 bases, and 17 bases lay between the germline ends.

Details on this clonotype: A much more abundant neighbour one base away suggests this may be a read error. V gene TRBV27 combines with J gene TRBJ1-1, with no clear D. CDR1 and CDR2 from the germline V gene are MNHEY and SMNVEV (reference sequence). The CDR3 runs to 14 residues. V was clipped by 3 bases and J by 1 base, with 9 bases between them. The CDR3 protein is CASSLGSRNTEAFF. As DNA, the CDR3 is TGTGCCAGCAGTTTGGGTTCTAGGAACACTGAAGCTTTCTTT.

This clonotype was seen a few times. The chain joins TRBV5-1 to TRBJ1-2, with D uncertain. There are 14 residues in the CDR3. Germline V lookup: CDR1 SGHRS, CDR2 YFSETQ. The ends were cut back, 3 bases at V and 0 bases at J, with 9 bases in the middle. DNA for the CDR3: TGCGCCAGCAGCTCACCCGACTCTAACTATGGCTACACCTTC. Its protein is CASSSPDSNYGYTF.

This clonotype was detected only a few times. The CDR3 DNA reads TGTGCCAGCAGGGACGTCATCTCTGGGGCCAACGTCCTGACTTTC. This translates into CASRDVISGANVLTF. The rearrangement uses TRBV6-1 and TRBJ2-6; D remains unclear. With 6 bases removed from V and 0 bases from J, the gap between germline ends came to 9 bases. CDR1 is MNHNS and CDR2 is SASEGT in the germline V gene. This CDR3 is built from 15 residues.

This clonotype was found many times. This chain uses TRBV12-3 or TRBV12-4 with TRBJ2-7; maybe TRBD1 (5 bases). The CDR3 consists of 13 residues. Trimming shortened V by 1 base and J by 4 bases, and 8 bases separated the two germline ends. CDR3 in amino acids: CASSLDSGYEQYF. As DNA, the CDR3 is TGTGCCAGCAGTTTAGATTCAGGGTACGAGCAGTACTTC.

V usage is TRBV9 and J usage is TRBJ1-3; no firm D call. CDR3 length: 14 amino acids. Germline V CDR1 and CDR2: SGDLS, YYNGEE. V was cut by 4 bases and J by 2 bases, with 10 bases left in between. The CDR3 sequence: CASSPGSAGNTIYF. Here the CDR3 DNA reads TGTGCCAGCAGCCCCGGGTCCGCTGGAAACACCATATATTTT.

This clonotype was observed at least ten times. V gene TRBV24-1 combines with J gene TRBJ2-1, with D maybe TRBD2 (5 bases). The germline gives CDR1 KGHDR, CDR2 SFDVKD. The CDR3 runs 12 residues. V was shortened by 9 bases and J by 9 bases, with 14 bases between the two germline ends. The CDR3 sequence: CATGETLSEQFF. The DNA of the CDR3 is TGTGCCACCGGGGAGACTCTTAGTGAGCAGTTCTTC.

The table lists this clonotype with a few counts. A much bigger clone sits one base away, suggesting this may be a read error. The gene calls are TRBV28 and TRBJ1-6; unclear D gene. From germline, CDR1 is MDHEN and CDR2 SYDVKM. CDR3 size: 11 residues. The CDR3 region has the DNA TGTGCCAGCAGTTCGGACGTGGGCCTCCGCTTT. Translating gives CASSSDVGLRF.

The CDR3 is CASSLSGGFGTEAFF. In nucleotides, the CDR3 is TGTGCCAGCAGCTTATCGGGGGGCTTTGGGACTGAAGCTTTCTTT. The V gene is TRBV7-8, the J gene TRBJ1-1; TRBD1 is a possible D gene (6 bases). The germline V and J ends were trimmed by 2 bases and 5 bases, with 15 bases remaining between them. The CDR3 is 15 residues long. Germline assignment: CDR1 SGHVS and CDR2 FQNEAQ.